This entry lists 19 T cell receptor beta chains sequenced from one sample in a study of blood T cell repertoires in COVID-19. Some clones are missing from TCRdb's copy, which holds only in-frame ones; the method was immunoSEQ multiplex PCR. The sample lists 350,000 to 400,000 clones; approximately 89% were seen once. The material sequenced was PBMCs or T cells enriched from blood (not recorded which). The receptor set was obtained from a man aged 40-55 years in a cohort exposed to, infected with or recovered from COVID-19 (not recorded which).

The CDR3 region is CASSITGGAGSNQPQHF. CDR3 DNA sequence: TGTGCCAGCAGTATAACAGGAGGGGCTGGTAGCAATCAGCCCCAGCATTTT. The rearrangement uses TRBV28 and TRBJ1-5, with D maybe TRBD1 (5 bases). Germline V gene sequence: CDR1 MDHEN, CDR2 SYDVKM. The CDR3 has 17 residues. V lost 5 bases to trimming and J lost 0 bases, with 17 bases between them.

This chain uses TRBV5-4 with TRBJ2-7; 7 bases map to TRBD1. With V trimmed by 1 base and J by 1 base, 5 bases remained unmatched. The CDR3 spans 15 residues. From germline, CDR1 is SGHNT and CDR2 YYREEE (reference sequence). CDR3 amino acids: CASSLRTGASYEQYF. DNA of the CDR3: TGTGCCAGCAGCTTGAGGACAGGCGCTTCCTACGAGCAGTACTTC.

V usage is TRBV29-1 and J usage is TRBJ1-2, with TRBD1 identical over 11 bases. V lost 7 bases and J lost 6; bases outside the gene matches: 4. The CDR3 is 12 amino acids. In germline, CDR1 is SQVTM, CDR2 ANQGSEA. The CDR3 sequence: CSAGQGADGYTF. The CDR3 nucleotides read TGCAGCGCTGGACAGGGGGCGGATGGCTACACCTTC.

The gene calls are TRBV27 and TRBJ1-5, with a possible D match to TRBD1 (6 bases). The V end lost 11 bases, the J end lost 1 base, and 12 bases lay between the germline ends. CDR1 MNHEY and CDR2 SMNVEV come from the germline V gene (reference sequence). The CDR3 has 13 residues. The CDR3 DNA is TGTGCCGCGGGGGGCGGGAGCAATCAGCCCCAGCATTTT. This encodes CAAGGGSNQPQHF.

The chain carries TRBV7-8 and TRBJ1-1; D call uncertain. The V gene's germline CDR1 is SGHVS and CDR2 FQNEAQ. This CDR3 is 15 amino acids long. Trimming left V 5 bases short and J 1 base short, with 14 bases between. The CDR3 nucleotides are TGTGCCAGCAGCCCCGGACTTCCCCAGAACACTGAAGCTTTCTTT. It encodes CASSPGLPQNTEAFF.

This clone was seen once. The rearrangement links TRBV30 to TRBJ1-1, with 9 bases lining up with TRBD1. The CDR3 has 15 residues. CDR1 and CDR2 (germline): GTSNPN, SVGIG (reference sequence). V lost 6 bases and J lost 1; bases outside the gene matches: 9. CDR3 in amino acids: CACTRQGVPNTEAFF. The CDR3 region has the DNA TGTGCCTGTACTCGACAGGGGGTCCCGAACACTGAAGCTTTCTTT. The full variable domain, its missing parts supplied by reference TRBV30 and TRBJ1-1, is SQTIHQWPATLVQPVGSPLSLECTVEGTSNPNLYWYRQAAGRGLQLLFYSVGIGQISSEVPQNLSASRPQDRQFILSSKKLLLSDSGFYLCACTRQGVPNTEAFFGQGTRLTVV.

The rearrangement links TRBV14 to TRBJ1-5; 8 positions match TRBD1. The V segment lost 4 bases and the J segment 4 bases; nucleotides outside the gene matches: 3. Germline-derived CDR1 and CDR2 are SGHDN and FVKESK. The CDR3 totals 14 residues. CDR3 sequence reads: CASSRQGSNQPQHF. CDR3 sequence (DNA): TGTGCCAGCAGCCGACAGGGGAGTAATCAGCCCCAGCATTTT.

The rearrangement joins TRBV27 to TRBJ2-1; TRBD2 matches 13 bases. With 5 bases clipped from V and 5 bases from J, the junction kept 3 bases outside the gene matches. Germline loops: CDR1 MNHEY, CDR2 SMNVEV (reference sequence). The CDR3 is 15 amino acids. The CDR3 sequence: CASSPTSGRHNEQFF. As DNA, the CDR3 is TGTGCCAGCAGTCCGACTAGCGGGAGGCACAATGAGCAGTTCTTC.

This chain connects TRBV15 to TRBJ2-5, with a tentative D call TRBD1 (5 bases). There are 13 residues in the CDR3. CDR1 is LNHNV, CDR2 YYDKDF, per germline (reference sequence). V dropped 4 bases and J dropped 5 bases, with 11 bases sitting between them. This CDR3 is CATSKQGGETQYF. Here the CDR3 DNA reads TGTGCCACCAGCAAGCAGGGTGGGGAGACCCAGTACTTC.

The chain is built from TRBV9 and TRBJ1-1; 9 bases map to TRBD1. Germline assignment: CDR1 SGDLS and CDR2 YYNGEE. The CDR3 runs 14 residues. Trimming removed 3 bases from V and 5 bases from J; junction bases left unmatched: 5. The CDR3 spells CASSARQGGTEAFF. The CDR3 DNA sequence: TGTGCCAGCAGCGCAAGACAGGGGGGTACTGAAGCTTTCTTT.

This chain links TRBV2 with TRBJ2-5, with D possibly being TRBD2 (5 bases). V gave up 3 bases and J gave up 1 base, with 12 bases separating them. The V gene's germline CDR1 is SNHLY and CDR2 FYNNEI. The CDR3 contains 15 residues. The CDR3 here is CASSDRGLVQETQYF. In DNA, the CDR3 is TGTGCCAGCAGTGATCGAGGGCTTGTCCAAGAGACCCAGTACTTC.

The CDR3 sequence is CASSPGTSSGIQYF. CDR3 nucleotides: TGTGCCAGCAGCCCGGGGACATCTTCCGGCATTCAGTACTTC. The chain is built from TRBV3-1 (or the pseudogene TRBV3-2) and TRBJ2-4; the D gene is possibly TRBD1 (6 bases). The CDR3 is 14 residues long. Germline V lookup: CDR1 LGHDT, CDR2 YNNKEL (reference sequence). With 4 bases removed from V and 9 bases from J, the gap between germline ends came to 16 bases.

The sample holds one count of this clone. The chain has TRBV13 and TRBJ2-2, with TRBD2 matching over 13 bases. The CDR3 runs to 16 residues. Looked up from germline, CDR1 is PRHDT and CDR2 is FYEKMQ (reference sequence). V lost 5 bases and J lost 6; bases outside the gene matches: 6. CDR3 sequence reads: CASSHGLAGVPGELFF. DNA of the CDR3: TGTGCCAGCAGCCACGGACTAGCGGGAGTTCCCGGGGAGCTGTTTTTT.

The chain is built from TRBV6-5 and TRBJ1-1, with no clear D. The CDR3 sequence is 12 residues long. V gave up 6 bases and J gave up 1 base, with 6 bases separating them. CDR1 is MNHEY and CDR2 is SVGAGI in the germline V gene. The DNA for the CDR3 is TGTGCCAGCAGAGGGAGGAACACTGAAGCTTTCTTT. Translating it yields CASRGRNTEAFF.

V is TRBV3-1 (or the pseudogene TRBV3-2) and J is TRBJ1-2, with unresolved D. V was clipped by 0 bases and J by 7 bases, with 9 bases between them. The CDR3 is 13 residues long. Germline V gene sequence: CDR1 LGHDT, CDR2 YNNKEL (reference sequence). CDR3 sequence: CASSQDPGLGYTF. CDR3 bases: TGTGCCAGCAGCCAAGATCCGGGTCTTGGCTACACCTTC.

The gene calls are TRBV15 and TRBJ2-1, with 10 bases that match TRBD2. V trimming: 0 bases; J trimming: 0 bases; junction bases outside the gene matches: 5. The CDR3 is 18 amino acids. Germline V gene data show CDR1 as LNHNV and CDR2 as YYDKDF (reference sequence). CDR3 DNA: TGTGCCACCAGCAGAGATATGAGCGGGAGGGGCTCCTACAATGAGCAGTTCTTC. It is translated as CATSRDMSGRGSYNEQFF.

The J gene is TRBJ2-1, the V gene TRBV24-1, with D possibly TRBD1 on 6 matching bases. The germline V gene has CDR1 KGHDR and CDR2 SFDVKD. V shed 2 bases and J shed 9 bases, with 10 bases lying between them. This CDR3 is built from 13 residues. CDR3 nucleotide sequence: TGTGCCACCAGTGATTCAGGGGTGCGTGAGCAGTTCTTC. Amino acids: CATSDSGVREQFF.

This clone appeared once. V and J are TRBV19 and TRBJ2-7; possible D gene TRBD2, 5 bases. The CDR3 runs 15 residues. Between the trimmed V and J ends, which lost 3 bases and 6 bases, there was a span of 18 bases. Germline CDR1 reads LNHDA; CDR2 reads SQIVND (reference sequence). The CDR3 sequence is CASSIYLSLAGEQYF. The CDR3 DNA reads TGTGCCAGTAGTATCTATTTATCCCTCGCGGGCGAGCAGTACTTC.

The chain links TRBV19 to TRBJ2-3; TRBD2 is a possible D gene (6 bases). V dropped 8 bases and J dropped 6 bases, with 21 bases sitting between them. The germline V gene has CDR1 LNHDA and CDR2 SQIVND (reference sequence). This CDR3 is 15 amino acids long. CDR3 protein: CASRRDRRGHDTQYF. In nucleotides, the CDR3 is TGTGCCAGTCGACGGGACCGGAGGGGTCACGATACGCAGTATTTT.